Presented here are 19 T cell receptor beta chains from one specimen sequenced in a study of molecular identifiers for immune sequencing clone quantification. From the PCR reads, TCRdb called clonotypes with MiXCR, one entry per CDR3 protein. The data show about 70,000 distinct CDR3 sequences, roughly 18% seen once. Sequenced material: naive CD8+ T cells from blood, with Jurkat cell RNA spiked in. This sample's subset: FACS-sorted CD8+CD4-CCR7+CD45RA+ naive T cells. These receptor sequences come from a human donor in good health. Some libraries in this study had Jurkat cell RNA spiked in.

Many counts were recorded for this clonotype. The chain recombines TRBV4-1 with TRBJ2-5; 7 bases fit TRBD2. CDR1 is MGHRA, CDR2 YSYEKL, per germline. V gave up 4 bases and J gave up 1 base; unmatched junction bases: 15. The CDR3 has 18 amino acids. The CDR3 loop is CASSPSPGGRVSQETQYF. CDR3 coding DNA: TGCGCCAGCAGCCCCAGCCCTGGCGGGAGAGTGTCCCAAGAGACCCAGTACTTC.

This rearrangement joins TRBV2 to TRBJ2-7; 8 bases are shared with TRBD1. After removal of 4 bases from V and 0 bases from J, the junction contained 5 bases not matched to a gene. This CDR3 has 15 amino acids. Germline CDR1 SNHLY, CDR2 FYNNEI. CDR3 region: CASSVWGQASYEQYF. CDR3 nucleotides: TGTGCCAGCAGTGTATGGGGACAGGCCTCCTACGAGCAGTACTTC.

This clonotype was counted ten times or more. The gene calls are TRBV28 and TRBJ2-7; D is undetermined. This CDR3 contains 13 residues. Trimming cost V 3 bases and J 1 base, with 7 bases left between them. CDR1 and CDR2 (germline): MDHEN, SYDVKM. CDR3: CASSLVASYEQYF. The CDR3 region has the DNA TGTGCCAGCAGTTTGGTCGCTTCCTACGAGCAGTACTTC.

This clonotype was seen repeatedly, ten times or more. The chain employs TRBV7-9 and TRBJ1-1, with D unresolved. This CDR3 contains 11 residues. CDR1 SEHNR and CDR2 FQNEAQ come from the germline V gene (reference sequence). The germline V and J ends were trimmed by 6 bases and 6 bases, with 8 bases remaining between them. The chain's CDR3 is CASSRVSEAFF. Here the CDR3 DNA reads TGTGCCAGCAGTCGGGTGTCTGAAGCTTTCTTT.

This clonotype was detected ten times or more. The chain joins TRBV21-1 to TRBJ1-1; no DNA check was done on the table's D call, TRBD1. TRBV21-1 is listed as a pseudogene. The CDR3 consists of 16 residues. Written as DNA, the CDR3 is TGTGCCAGCAGGAAAATACAGGTCCCGGGGTACACTGAAGCTTTCTTT. This sequence encodes CASRKIQVPGYTEAFF.

This clonotype was seen at least ten times. The chain is built from TRBV30 and TRBJ1-4; D might be TRBD1 (6 bases). Germline CDR1 and CDR2: GTSNPN and SVGIG (reference sequence). The CDR3 is 14 residues long. V shed 4 bases and J shed 4 bases, with 13 bases lying between them. The CDR3 sequence is CAWTPGQINEKLFF. CDR3 DNA sequence: TGTGCCTGGACACCTGGACAGATTAATGAAAAACTGTTTTTT.

At least ten counts were recorded for this clonotype. The J gene is TRBJ2-3, the V gene TRBV27; D is unclear. V lost 8 bases and J lost 7, with 25 bases in between. Germline CDR1 and CDR2: MNHEY and SMNVEV (reference sequence). This CDR3 is 16 amino acids long. As DNA, the CDR3 is TGTGCCAGCTATTCAGCTCCCGGCGCCTTGAAGAATACGCAGTATTTT. Its translation: CASYSAPGALKNTQYF.

This clonotype was picked up many times. The V and J genes are TRBV15 and TRBJ2-1, with 8 bases lining up with TRBD1. This CDR3 spans 15 amino acids. V lost 5 bases, J lost 1 base, and 4 bases stayed unmatched. In germline, CDR1 is LNHNV, CDR2 YYDKDF (reference sequence). The CDR3 region has the DNA TGTGCCACCAGCCCCCGGGACAGGTCCTACAATGAGCAGTTCTTC. Protein product: CATSPRDRSYNEQFF. The full variable domain, its missing parts supplied by reference TRBV15 and TRBJ2-1, is DAMVIQNPRYQVTQFGKPVTLSCSQTLNHNVMYWYQQKSSQAPKLLFHYYDKDFNNEADTPDNFQSRRPNTSFCFLDIRSPGLGDTAMYLCATSPRDRSYNEQFFGPGTRLTVL.

Regarding this clonotype: The conserved phenylalanine or tryptophan is not found at the CDR3 terminus, so this likely reflects a read error. J is TRBJ2-3 and V is TRBV15; 8 bases map to TRBD2. Germline-derived CDR1 and CDR2 are LNHNV and YYDKDF (reference sequence). V dropped 8 bases and J dropped 0; count of bases not matched to a gene: 10. CDR3 length: 16 residues. The CDR3 spells CATGVLAGISTDTQYL. The CDR3 DNA sequence: TGTGCCACCGGGGTTTTAGCGGGAATCAGCACAGATACGCAGTATCTT.

This clonotype occurred a few times. This rearrangement joins TRBV10-1 to TRBJ2-6; D remains unclear. CDR3 size: 14 residues. Germline V gives CDR1 WNHNN, CDR2 SYGVQD (reference sequence). V was clipped by 2 bases and J by 2 bases, with 4 bases between them. CDR3 protein: CASSEGPGANVLTF. The CDR3 DNA sequence: TGCGCCAGCAGTGAGGGTCCTGGGGCCAACGTCCTGACTTTC.

This clonotype was found many times. This rearrangement joins TRBV19 to TRBJ1-1, with a possible D match to TRBD1 (5 bases). V was cut by 5 bases and J by 0 bases, with 19 bases left in between. Per germline, CDR1 LNHDA and CDR2 SQIVND (reference sequence). CDR3 length: 17 amino acids. In DNA, the CDR3 is TGTGCCAGTAGTGAACCGTTGGGGGAGAAAGTGAACACTGAAGCTTTCTTT. Encoded protein: CASSEPLGEKVNTEAFF.

This clonotype was observed many times. The chain is built from TRBV10-2 and TRBJ2-1; the D is unclear. Trimming removed 2 bases from V and 2 bases from J, with 4 bases in between. Germline CDR1 WSHSY, CDR2 SAAADI. The CDR3 covers 13 residues. CDR3 region: CASSETPYNEQFF. In DNA, the CDR3 is TGCGCCAGCAGTGAGACGCCCTACAATGAGCAGTTCTTC.

A word on this clonotype: The junction differs from germline at one of its ends, possibly a read error. V and J are TRBV5-6 and TRBJ2-3, with D hard to call. This CDR3 contains 14 residues. Germline CDR1 SGHDT, CDR2 YYEEEE. CDR3 in DNA: TGTGCCAGCGGCTTGGTGGGCAGCACAGATACGCAGTATTTT. Encoded protein: CASGLVGSTDTQYF.

The rearrangement joins TRBV11-2 to TRBJ1-4; D is undetermined. The CDR3 is 18 residues long. V was pared by 1 base and J by 8 bases, with 23 bases between. From germline, CDR1 is SGHAT and CDR2 FQNNGV. The chain's CDR3 is CASSLGLVDAGPYEKLFF. CDR3 nucleotides: TGTGCCAGCAGCTTAGGCCTGGTTGATGCAGGCCCTTACGAAAAACTGTTTTTT.

This clonotype was counted at least ten times. The chain couples TRBV4-1 to TRBJ1-2, with 8 bases fitting TRBD1. The CDR3 totals 13 residues. Germline values: CDR1 MGHRA, CDR2 YSYEKL. With V trimmed by 2 bases and J by 8 bases, 4 bases remained unmatched. In DNA form, the CDR3 reads TGCGCCAGCAGCCAACAGGGGGCTTGGGGCTACACCTTC. The encoded protein is CASSQQGAWGYTF.

Ten or more counts support this clonotype. The rearrangement joins TRBV7-9 to TRBJ2-7; D gene uncertain. The CDR3 totals 16 residues. The germline V gene has CDR1 SEHNR and CDR2 FQNEAQ (reference sequence). Between the trimmed V and J ends, which lost 1 base and 0 bases, there was a span of 13 bases. The CDR3 loop is CASSLDRRSGSYEQYF. As DNA, the CDR3 is TGTGCCAGCAGCTTAGACCGGCGATCCGGCTCCTACGAGCAGTACTTC.

The sample holds many counts of this clonotype. This chain links TRBV28 with TRBJ1-6; D remains ambiguous. The V gene lost 5 bases and the J gene lost 9 bases, with 20 bases spanning the gap. Germline V gene data show CDR1 as MDHEN and CDR2 as SYDVKM. CDR3 length: 16 amino acids. As DNA, the CDR3 is TGTGCCAGCAGTCACTTTAGAAATATTCGGGGTTCACCCCTCCACTTT. The encoded protein is CASSHFRNIRGSPLHF.

With respect to this clonotype: One end of the junction fails to match germline, which may point to a read error. This chain joins TRBV19 and TRBJ2-7, with a possible D match to TRBD2 (6 bases). From germline, CDR1 is LNHDA and CDR2 SQIVND (reference sequence). This CDR3 is built from 17 residues. The CDR3 nucleotides are TGTACCAGTAGTGTCCCGGCGGGGTCCCCTGACTCCTACGAGCAGTACTTC. Its translation: CTSSVPAGSPDSYEQYF.

Ten or more counts support this clonotype. The V and J genes are TRBV24-1 and TRBJ2-1; D is perhaps TRBD2 (6 bases). Germline V CDR1 and CDR2: KGHDR, SFDVKD. The CDR3 extends over 13 amino acids. Trimming left V 9 bases short and J 1 base short, with 9 bases between. CDR3 coding DNA: TGTGCCACCGAGGACTATTCCTACAATGAGCAGTTCTTC. Encoded protein: CATEDYSYNEQFF.